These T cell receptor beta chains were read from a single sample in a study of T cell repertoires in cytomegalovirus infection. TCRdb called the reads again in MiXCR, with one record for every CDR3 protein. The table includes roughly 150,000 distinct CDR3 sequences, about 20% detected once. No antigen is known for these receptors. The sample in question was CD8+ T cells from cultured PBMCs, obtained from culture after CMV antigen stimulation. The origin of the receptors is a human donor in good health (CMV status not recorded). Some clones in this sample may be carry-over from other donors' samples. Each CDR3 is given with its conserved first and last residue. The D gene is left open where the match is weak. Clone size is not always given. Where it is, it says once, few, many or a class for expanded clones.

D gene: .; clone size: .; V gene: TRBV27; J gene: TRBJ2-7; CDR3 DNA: TGTGCCAGCAGTTTATCGCCGGGGTACGAGCAGTACTTC; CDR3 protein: CASSLSPGYEQYF
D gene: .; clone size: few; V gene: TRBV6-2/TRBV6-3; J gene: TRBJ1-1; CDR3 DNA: TGTGCCAGCAGTTATTCTGTTCGGGCCCCGGGCACTGAAGCTTTCTTT; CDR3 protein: CASSYSVRAPGTEAFF
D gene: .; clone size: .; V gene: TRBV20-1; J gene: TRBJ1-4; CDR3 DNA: TGCAGTGCTAGAGATCCGGACGGCCCTTATGAAAAACTGTTTTTT; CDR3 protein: CSARDPDGPYEKLFF
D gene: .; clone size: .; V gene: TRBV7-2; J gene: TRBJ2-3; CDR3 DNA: TGTGCCAGCAGCTTAATGCGGGACACTATGATGACACGCACAGATACGCAGTATTTT; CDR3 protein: CASSLMRDTMMTRTDTQYF
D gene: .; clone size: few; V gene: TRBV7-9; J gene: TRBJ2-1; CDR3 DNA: TGTGCCAGCAGCTTGGCTGGGGTCGATGGCAATGAGCAGTTCTTC; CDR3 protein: CASSLAGVDGNEQFF
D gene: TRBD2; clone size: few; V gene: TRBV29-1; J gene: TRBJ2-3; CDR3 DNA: TGCAGGGCCGGGACTAGCAGCGCAGATACGCAGTATTTT; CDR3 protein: CRAGTSSADTQYF
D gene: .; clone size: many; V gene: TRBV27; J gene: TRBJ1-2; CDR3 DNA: TGTGCCAGCAGTTCTTCCAGAAATGGCTACACCTTC; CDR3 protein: CASSSSRNGYTF
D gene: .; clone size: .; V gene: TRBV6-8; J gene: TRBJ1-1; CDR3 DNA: TGTGCCAGCAGGTGGGACACTGTGAACACTGAAGCTTTCTTT; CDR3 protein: CASRWDTVNTEAFF
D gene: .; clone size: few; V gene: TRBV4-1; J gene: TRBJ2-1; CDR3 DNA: TGCGCCAGCAGCCAAGAAGGGACCTCGAGCTCCTACAATGAGCAGTTCTTC; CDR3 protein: CASSQEGTSSSYNEQFF
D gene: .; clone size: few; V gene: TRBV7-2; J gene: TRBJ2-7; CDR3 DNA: TGTGCCAGCTTGGGGTCCTACGAGCAGTACTTC; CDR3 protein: CASLGSYEQYF
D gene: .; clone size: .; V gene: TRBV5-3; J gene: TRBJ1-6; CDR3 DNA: TGTGCCAGCAGCTCGCCCACATGGCCCCTCCACTTT; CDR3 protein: CASSSPTWPLHF
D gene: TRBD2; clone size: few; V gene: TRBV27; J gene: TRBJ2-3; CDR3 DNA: TGTGCCAGCAGTTTAAACAGCGGGGACAGCACAGATACGCAGTATTTT; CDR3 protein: CASSLNSGDSTDTQYF
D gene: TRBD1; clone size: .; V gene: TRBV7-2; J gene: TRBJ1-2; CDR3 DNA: TGTGCCAGCCGCGGGACAGGGAGGGGCTATGGCTACACCTTC; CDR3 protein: CASRGTGRGYGYTF
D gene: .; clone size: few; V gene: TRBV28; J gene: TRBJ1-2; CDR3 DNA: TGTGCCAGCAGTCCCTTAGAAGGAAACTATGGCTACACCTTC; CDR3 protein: CASSPLEGNYGYTF
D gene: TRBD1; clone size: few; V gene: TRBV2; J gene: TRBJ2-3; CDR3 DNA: TGTGCCAGCAGTGATGGTCAAACAGGGGCAGATACGCAGTATTTT; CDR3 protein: CASSDGQTGADTQYF
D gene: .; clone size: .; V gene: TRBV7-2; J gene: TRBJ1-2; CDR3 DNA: TGTGCCAGCAGCTCATACAGGGAAGGCTACACCTTC; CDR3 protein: CASSSYREGYTF
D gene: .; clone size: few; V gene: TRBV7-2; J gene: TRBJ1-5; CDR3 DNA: TGTGCCAGCAGGTTGGGGAACACAGATAGCAATCAGCCCCAGCATTTT; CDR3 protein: CASRLGNTDSNQPQHF
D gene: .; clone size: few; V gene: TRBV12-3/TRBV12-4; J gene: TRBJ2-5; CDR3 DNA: TGTGCCAGCAGTCACCCTACGACAGGCCGGTACCAAGAGACCCAGTACTTC; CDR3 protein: CASSHPTTGRYQETQYF
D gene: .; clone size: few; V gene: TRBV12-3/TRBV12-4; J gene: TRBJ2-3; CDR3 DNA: TGTGCCAGCAGTTTTAGACCTTTCACAGATACGCAGTATTTT; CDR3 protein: CASSFRPFTDTQYF
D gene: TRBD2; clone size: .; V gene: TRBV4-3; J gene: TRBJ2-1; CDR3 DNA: TGCGCCAGCAGCCAAGATAGGAGCGGGGGTGGTAATGAGCAGTTCTTC; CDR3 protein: CASSQDRSGGGNEQFF
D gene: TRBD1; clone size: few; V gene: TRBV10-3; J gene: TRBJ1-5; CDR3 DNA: TGTGCCATCAGTGCGATCAGGGGGCAAAATCAGCCCCAGCATTTT; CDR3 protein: CAISAIRGQNQPQHF
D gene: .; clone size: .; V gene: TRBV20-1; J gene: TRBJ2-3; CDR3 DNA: TGCAGTGCTAGAGATGGGACGGGGGGCCCGATCTTCACGCAGTATTTT; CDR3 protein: CSARDGTGGPIFTQYF
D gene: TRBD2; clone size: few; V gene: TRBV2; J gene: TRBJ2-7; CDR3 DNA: TGTGCCAGCAGTGAATACGGGGGGGTCGGGATTTACTCCTACGAGCAGTACTTC; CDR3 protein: CASSEYGGVGIYSYEQYF
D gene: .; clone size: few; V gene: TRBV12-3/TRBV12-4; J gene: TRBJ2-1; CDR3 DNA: TGTGCCAGCAGTTTAGGGGGAGATTACAATGAGCAGTTCTTC; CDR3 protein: CASSLGGDYNEQFF
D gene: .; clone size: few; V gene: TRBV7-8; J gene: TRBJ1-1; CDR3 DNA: TGTGCCAGCAGCTCAAACGTAGCCGGGGAGGGGGGCACTGAAGCTTTCTTT; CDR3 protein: CASSSNVAGEGGTEAFF
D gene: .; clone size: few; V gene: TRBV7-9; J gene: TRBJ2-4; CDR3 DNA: TGTGCCAGCAGCCCCTTCTCGGCAGGGCTAGCCAAAAACATTCAGTACTTC; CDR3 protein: CASSPFSAGLAKNIQYF
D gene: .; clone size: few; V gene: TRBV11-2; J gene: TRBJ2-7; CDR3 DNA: TGTGCCAGCAGCGGTAGGGGACCTTACGAGCAGTACTTC; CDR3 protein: CASSGRGPYEQYF
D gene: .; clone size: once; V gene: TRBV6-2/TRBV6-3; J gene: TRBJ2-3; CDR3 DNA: TGTGCCCGCAGTCCCCGACAGATAGATACGCAGTATTTT; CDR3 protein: CARSPRQIDTQYF
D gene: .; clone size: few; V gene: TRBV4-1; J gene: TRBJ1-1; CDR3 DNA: TGCGCCAGCAGCCAAGATACGGTGGGGACTGAAGCTTTCTTT; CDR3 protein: CASSQDTVGTEAFF
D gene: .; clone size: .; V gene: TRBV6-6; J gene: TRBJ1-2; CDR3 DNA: TGTGCCAGCAGTTACTCGTGGGAGCGTGGCTACACCTTC; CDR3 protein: CASSYSWERGYTF
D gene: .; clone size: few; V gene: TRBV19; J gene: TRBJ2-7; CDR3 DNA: TGTGCCAGTAGTATGTACGAGGGGAAGTACGAGCAGTACTTC; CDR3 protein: CASSMYEGKYEQYF
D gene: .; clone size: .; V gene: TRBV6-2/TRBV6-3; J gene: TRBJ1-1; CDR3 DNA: TGTGCCAGCAGTACCCCGGGAGGGATGAACACTGAAGCTTTCTTT; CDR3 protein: CASSTPGGMNTEAFF
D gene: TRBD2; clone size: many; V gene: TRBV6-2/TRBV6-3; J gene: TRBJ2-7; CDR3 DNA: TGTGCCAGCACCCCCCGGCGGGGGAGCTCCTACGAGCAGTACTTC; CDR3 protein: CASTPRRGSSYEQYF
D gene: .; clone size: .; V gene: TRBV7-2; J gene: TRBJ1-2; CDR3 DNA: TGTGCCAGCAGCTTAATAGAGTCCTATGGCTACACCTTC; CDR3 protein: CASSLIESYGYTF
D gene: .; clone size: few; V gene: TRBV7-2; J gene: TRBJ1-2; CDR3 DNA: TGTGCCAGCAGCTCGCCCGAAGGGCTTTGGTATGGCTACACCTTC; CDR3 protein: CASSSPEGLWYGYTF